The rows below give T cell receptor beta chains drawn from one sample of a study of memory CD4+ T cells and cytomegalovirus serostatus. Assay: immunoSEQ multiplex PCR; the TCRdb copy retains only in-frame clones and omits some. This sample carries 50,000 to 65,000 clones, 60% to 75% of them seen once, and the ten largest clones take around 2.5%. Sequencing used memory CD4+ T cells from blood. Receptors were obtained from an adult in good health and CMV-seropositive. Each CDR3 is given with its conserved first and last residue. The order of the fields is clone size, D gene, J gene, CDR3 length, V gene, CDR3 protein, CDR3 DNA. A D gene is named only where the DNA matches it firmly. A clone size is listed for some rows: how often the clone was seen (once, few, many), or a class if it is expanded.

clone_size: NA; d_call: NA; j_call: TRBJ1-1; cdr3_length: 13; v_call: TRBV11-3; cdr3_aa: CASSLVPDTEAFF; cdr3_nt: TGTGCCAGCAGCTTAGTGCCGGACACTGAAGCTTTCTTT
clone_size: few; d_call: TRBD2; j_call: TRBJ2-6; cdr3_length: 14; v_call: TRBV5-1; cdr3_aa: CASMGLAGANVLTF; cdr3_nt: TGCGCCAGCATGGGACTAGCCGGGGCCAACGTCCTGACTTTC
clone_size: NA; d_call: TRBD2; j_call: TRBJ2-1; cdr3_length: 19; v_call: TRBV7-9; cdr3_aa: CASSLAAGLAGGHNNEQFF; cdr3_nt: TGTGCCAGCAGCTTGGCTGCGGGACTAGCGGGAGGCCATAACAATGAGCAGTTCTTC
clone_size: NA; d_call: NA; j_call: TRBJ1-3; cdr3_length: 14; v_call: TRBV28; cdr3_aa: CASTLQGGGNTIYF; cdr3_nt: TGTGCCAGCACTTTACAGGGAGGAGGAAACACCATATATTTT
clone_size: NA; d_call: NA; j_call: TRBJ1-4; cdr3_length: 16; v_call: TRBV28; cdr3_aa: CASSQTGTSLNEKLFF; cdr3_nt: TGTGCCAGCAGTCAGACCGGGACATCCCTAAATGAAAAACTGTTTTTT
clone_size: NA; d_call: NA; j_call: TRBJ1-2; cdr3_length: 12; v_call: TRBV2; cdr3_aa: CASSEGVGGYTF; cdr3_nt: TGTGCCAGCAGTGAAGGGGTTGGTGGCTACACCTTC
clone_size: once; d_call: NA; j_call: TRBJ1-2; cdr3_length: 15; v_call: TRBV4-3; cdr3_aa: CASSPKEGGGGGYTF; cdr3_nt: TGCGCCAGCAGCCCCAAAGAGGGCGGCGGCGGGGGCTACACCTTC
clone_size: NA; d_call: NA; j_call: TRBJ2-5; cdr3_length: 13; v_call: TRBV7-2; cdr3_aa: CASSSSGRETQYF; cdr3_nt: TGTGCCAGCAGCTCTTCAGGGAGAGAGACCCAGTACTTC
clone_size: NA; d_call: TRBD2; j_call: TRBJ2-7; cdr3_length: 16; v_call: TRBV4-2; cdr3_aa: CASSQPPSGRAHEQYF; cdr3_nt: TGTGCCAGCAGCCAACCACCATCCGGGAGGGCACACGAGCAGTACTTC
clone_size: NA; d_call: TRBD2; j_call: TRBJ2-1; cdr3_length: 14; v_call: TRBV4-3; cdr3_aa: CASRAGASYNEQFF; cdr3_nt: TGCGCCAGCAGAGCGGGAGCCTCCTACAATGAGCAGTTCTTC
clone_size: NA; d_call: NA; j_call: TRBJ2-3; cdr3_length: 18; v_call: TRBV7-9; cdr3_aa: CASSLGGFRDRDTDTQYF; cdr3_nt: TGTGCCAGCAGCTTAGGTGGTTTTAGAGATCGGGACACAGATACGCAGTATTTT
clone_size: NA; d_call: NA; j_call: TRBJ2-1; cdr3_length: 13; v_call: TRBV5-1; cdr3_aa: CASSAPSINEQFF; cdr3_nt: TGCGCCAGCAGCGCCCCCTCTATCAATGAGCAGTTCTTC
clone_size: few; d_call: NA; j_call: TRBJ2-7; cdr3_length: 15; v_call: TRBV6-6; cdr3_aa: CASIGRDTGTHEQYF; cdr3_nt: TGTGCCAGCATCGGCCGGGACACAGGTACCCACGAGCAGTACTTC
clone_size: NA; d_call: TRBD2; j_call: TRBJ2-1; cdr3_length: 15; v_call: TRBV7-2; cdr3_aa: CASSLTSGPYNEQFF; cdr3_nt: TGTGCCAGCAGCTTAACTAGCGGGCCATACAATGAGCAGTTCTTC
clone_size: NA; d_call: TRBD2; j_call: TRBJ2-3; cdr3_length: 15; v_call: TRBV9; cdr3_aa: CASSIIAGDGDTQYF; cdr3_nt: TGTGCCAGCAGCATAATAGCGGGAGACGGAGATACGCAGTATTTT
clone_size: NA; d_call: NA; j_call: TRBJ2-3; cdr3_length: 14; v_call: TRBV6-1; cdr3_aa: CASSEGYSTDTQYF; cdr3_nt: TGTGCCAGCAGTGAGGGATATAGCACAGATACGCAGTATTTT
clone_size: NA; d_call: NA; j_call: TRBJ1-1; cdr3_length: 13; v_call: TRBV10-2; cdr3_aa: CASRLTVNTEAFF; cdr3_nt: TGCGCCAGCAGATTGACAGTGAACACTGAAGCTTTCTTT